A single sample is the source of the 6 T cell receptor beta chains below, sequenced in a study of blood T cell repertoires in COVID-19 (dated by TCRdb to the early 2020s). Library generation was performed with the immunoSEQ multiplex PCR assay. TCRdb limited this immuneACCESS table to in-frame rearrangements with V and J called. A share of clones is missing; checked studies link under half to unresolved V genes, and the rest is unexplained. The sample data list fewer than 200,000 clones, and around 86% of these were observed just once. Of the sample, less than 3% falls within the top ten clones. Material: peripheral blood. The receptor set was obtained from a man aged 35-49 years with active or convalescent COVID-19.

In its sample, this clone was seen once. This sequence joins TRBV28 and TRBJ2-5; 13 nucleotides align to TRBD2. Per germline, CDR1 MDHEN and CDR2 SYDVKM. The CDR3 is 18 residues long. V lost 3 bases to trimming and J lost 6 bases; unmatched junction nucleotides: 13. Here the CDR3 reads CASSFPTSGGALVQTQYF. CDR3 nucleotide sequence: TGTGCCAGCAGTTTCCCTACTAGCGGGGGGGCCTTGGTACAGACCCAGTACTTC.

The table lists this clone with a count of one. This sample includes further DNA sequences coding for the same CDR3. J is TRBJ1-5 and V is TRBV2; D might be TRBD1 (5 bases). Germline CDR1 is SNHLY and CDR2 is FYNNEI. V dropped 1 base and J dropped 1 base, with 5 bases sitting between them. The CDR3 sequence is 14 residues long. CDR3: CASSEGQSNQPQHF. Here the CDR3 DNA reads TGTGCCAGCAGTGAAGGACAGAGCAATCAGCCCCAGCATTTT.

The gene calls are TRBV28 and TRBJ2-7; 14 nucleotides match TRBD2. Per the germline V gene, CDR1 is MDHEN and CDR2 is SYDVKM. This CDR3 region has 15 residues. The junction had 9 bases not matched to a gene; V was cut back by 4 bases and J by 10 bases. The CDR3 nucleotides read TGTGCCAGCAGTTCCCCCCGACTAGCGGGGGGGCCTCAGTACTTC. As protein: CASSSPRLAGGPQYF.

This chain links TRBV19 with TRBJ1-5; D may be TRBD1 (6 bases). The CDR3 is 15 residues long. Germline lookup yields CDR1 LNHDA and CDR2 SQIVND (reference sequence). V gave up 7 bases and J gave up 0 bases, with 13 bases separating them. CDR3 sequence reads: CASTETGYSNQPQHF. The CDR3 region has the DNA TGTGCCAGTACCGAAACAGGGTATAGCAATCAGCCCCAGCATTTT.

This clone was detected only once. CDR3 bases: TGTGCCAGCAGTAACCTTGAAGTCGGTCAGCCCCAGCATTTT. Translated, it gives CASSNLEVGQPQHF. This rearrangement joins TRBV6-6 to TRBJ1-5; D unresolved. The CDR3 has 14 amino acids. V shed 5 bases and J shed 6 bases, with 14 bases lying between them. Germline-derived CDR1 and CDR2 are MNHNY and SVGAGI (reference sequence).

A few counts support this clone. The junction departs from the called germline gene at one end, perhaps through a read error. The rearrangement uses TRBV13 and TRBJ1-6, with a possible D match to TRBD1 (5 bases). The CDR3 sequence is 17 residues long. From germline, CDR1 is PRHDT and CDR2 FYEKMQ (reference sequence). The CDR3 spells CASRLAGGRDYNSPLHF. Written as DNA, the CDR3 is TGTGCCAGCAGATTAGCCGGGGGTCGGGACTATAATTCACCCCTCCACTTT.